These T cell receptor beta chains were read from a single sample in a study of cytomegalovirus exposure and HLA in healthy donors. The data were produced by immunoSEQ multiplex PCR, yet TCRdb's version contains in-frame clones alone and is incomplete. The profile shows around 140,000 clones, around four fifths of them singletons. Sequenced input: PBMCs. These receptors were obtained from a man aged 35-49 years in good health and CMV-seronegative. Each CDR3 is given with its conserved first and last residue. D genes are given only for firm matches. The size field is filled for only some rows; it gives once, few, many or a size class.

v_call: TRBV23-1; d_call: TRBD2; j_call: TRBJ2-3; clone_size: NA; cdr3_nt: TGCGCCAGCAGTCAATCCAGCGGGGGGCCCACAGATACGCAGTATTTT; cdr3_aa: CASSQSSGGPTDTQYF
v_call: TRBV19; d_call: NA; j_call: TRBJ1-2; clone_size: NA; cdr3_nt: TGTGCCAGTAGCACGGAGAACTATGGCTACACCTTC; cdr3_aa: CASSTENYGYTF
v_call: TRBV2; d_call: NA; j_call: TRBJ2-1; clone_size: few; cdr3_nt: TGTGCCAGCAGTGAAGCAGAGGACTCCCCGGCATATAGGGAGCAGTTCTTC; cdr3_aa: CASSEAEDSPAYREQFF
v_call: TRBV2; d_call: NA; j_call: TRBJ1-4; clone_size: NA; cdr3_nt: TGTGCCAGCAGTGGGGGCTCGTGGATGGCATCGTCTAATGAAAAACTGTTTTTT; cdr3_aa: CASSGGSWMASSNEKLFF
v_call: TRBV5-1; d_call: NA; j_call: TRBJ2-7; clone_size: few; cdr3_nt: TGCGCCAGCAGCGTGACAGGCTCCTACGAGCAGTACTTC; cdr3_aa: CASSVTGSYEQYF
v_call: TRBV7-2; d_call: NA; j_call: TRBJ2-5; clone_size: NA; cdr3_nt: TGTGCCAGCAGCTTAGGGGGAGACTCCCGAGAGACCCAGTACTTC; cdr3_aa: CASSLGGDSRETQYF
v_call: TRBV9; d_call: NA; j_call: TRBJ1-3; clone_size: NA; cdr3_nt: TGTGCCAGCAGCGTAGGGGCAAGGTCTGGAAACACCATATATTTT; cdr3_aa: CASSVGARSGNTIYF
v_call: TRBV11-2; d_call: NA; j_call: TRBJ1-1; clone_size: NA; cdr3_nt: TGTGCCAGCAGCTTAAGTTCAGGAATCACTGAAGCTTTCTTT; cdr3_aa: CASSLSSGITEAFF
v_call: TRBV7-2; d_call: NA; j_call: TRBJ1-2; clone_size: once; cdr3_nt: TGTGCCAGCAGCTTAGCGCCCGGGTACGTCGACTATGGCTACACCTTC; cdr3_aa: CASSLAPGYVDYGYTF
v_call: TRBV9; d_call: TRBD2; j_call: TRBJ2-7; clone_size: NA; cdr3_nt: TGTGCCAGCAGCGTCGGCCTAGCGGGAAAAGAGCAGTACTTC; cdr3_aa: CASSVGLAGKEQYF
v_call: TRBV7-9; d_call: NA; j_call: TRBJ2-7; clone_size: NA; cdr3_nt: TGTGCCAGCAGCAGCGGATTCTCCTACGAGCAGTACTTC; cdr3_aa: CASSSGFSYEQYF
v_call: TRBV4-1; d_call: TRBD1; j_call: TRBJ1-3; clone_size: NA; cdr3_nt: TGCGCCAGCAGCCAAGATGCAGGGGGCAACTCTGGAAACACCATATATTTT; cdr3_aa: CASSQDAGGNSGNTIYF
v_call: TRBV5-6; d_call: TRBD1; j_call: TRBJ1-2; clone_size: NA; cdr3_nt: TGTGCCAGCAGCGGGACAGGGCCTGGCTACACCTTC; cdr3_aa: CASSGTGPGYTF
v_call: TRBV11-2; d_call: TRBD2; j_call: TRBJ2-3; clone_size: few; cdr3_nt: TGTGCCAGCAGCCAGCGGGAGGGCCGGTTGACAGATACGCAGTATTTT; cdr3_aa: CASSQREGRLTDTQYF
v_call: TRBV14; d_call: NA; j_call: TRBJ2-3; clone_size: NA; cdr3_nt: TGTGCCAGCAGCCAAGTCGACAGACCCACAGATACGCAGTATTTT; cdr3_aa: CASSQVDRPTDTQYF
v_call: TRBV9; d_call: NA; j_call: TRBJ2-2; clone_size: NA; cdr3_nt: TGTGCCAGCAGTCCTCCGTATCGGGACACCGGGGAGCTGTTTTTT; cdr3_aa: CASSPPYRDTGELFF
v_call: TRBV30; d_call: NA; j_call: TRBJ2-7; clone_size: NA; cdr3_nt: TGTGCCTGGAGTCCTCGGGTACCCGAGCAGTACTTC; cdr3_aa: CAWSPRVPEQYF
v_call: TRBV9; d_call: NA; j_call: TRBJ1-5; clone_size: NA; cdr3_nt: TGTGCCAGCAGCGGGGGAGGGTACAATAGCAATCAGCCCCAGCATTTT; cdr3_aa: CASSGGGYNSNQPQHF
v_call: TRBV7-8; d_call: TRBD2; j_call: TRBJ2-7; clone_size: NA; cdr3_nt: TGTGCCAGCAGCTTAAAGACTAGCGGGATCTCCTACGAGCAGTACTTC; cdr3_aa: CASSLKTSGISYEQYF
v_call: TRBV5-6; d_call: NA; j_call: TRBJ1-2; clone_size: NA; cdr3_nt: TGTGCCAGCAGCTTGGAAGTCAGCTGGGCAGGTGGTGGCGGCTACACCTTC; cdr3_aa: CASSLEVSWAGGGGYTF
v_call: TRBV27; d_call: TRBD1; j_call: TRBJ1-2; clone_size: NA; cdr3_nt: TGTGCCAGCAGTTTGGGACAGGGGGCAGGAGGCTACACCTTC; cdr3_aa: CASSLGQGAGGYTF
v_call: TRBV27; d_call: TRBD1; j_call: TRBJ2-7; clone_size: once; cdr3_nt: TGTGCCAGCAGTCTGGGACAGCTCAACGAGCAGTACTTC; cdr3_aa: CASSLGQLNEQYF
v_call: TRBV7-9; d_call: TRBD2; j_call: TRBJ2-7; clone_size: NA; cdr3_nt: TGTGCCAGCAGCTCCAGAGCGGGAGGCTCCTACGAGCAGTACTTC; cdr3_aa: CASSSRAGGSYEQYF
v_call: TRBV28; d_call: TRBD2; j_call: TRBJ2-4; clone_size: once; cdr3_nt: TGTGCCAGCAGTTTAGGGCTAGCGGGGCTCTCCGGGATTCAGTACTTC; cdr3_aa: CASSLGLAGLSGIQYF
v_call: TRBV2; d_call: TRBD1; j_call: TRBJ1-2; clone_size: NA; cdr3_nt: TGTGCCAGCAGTAGACAGGGAGACTATGGCTACACCTTC; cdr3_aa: CASSRQGDYGYTF
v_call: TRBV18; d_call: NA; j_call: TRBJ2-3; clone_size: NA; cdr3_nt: TGTGCCAGCTCACCACGGCAAACGGGGAGCGGAACAGATACGCAGTATTTT; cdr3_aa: CASSPRQTGSGTDTQYF
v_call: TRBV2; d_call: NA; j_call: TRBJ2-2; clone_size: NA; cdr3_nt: TGTGCCAGCAGGGCAGGCCCCAACACCGGGGAGCTGTTTTTT; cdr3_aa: CASRAGPNTGELFF
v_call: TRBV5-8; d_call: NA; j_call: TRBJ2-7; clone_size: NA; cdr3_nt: TGTGCCAGCAGCCCGGGACTTTCCTACGAGCAGTACTTC; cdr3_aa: CASSPGLSYEQYF
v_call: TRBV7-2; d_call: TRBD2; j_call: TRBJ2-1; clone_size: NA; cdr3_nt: TGTGCCAGCAGCTTAAGACTAGCGGGAGTAAATGAGCAGTTCTTC; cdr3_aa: CASSLRLAGVNEQFF
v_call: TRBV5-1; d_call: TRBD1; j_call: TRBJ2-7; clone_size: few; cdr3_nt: TGCGCCAGCAAACCGGGACAGGGAACCTACGAGCAGTACTTC; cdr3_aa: CASKPGQGTYEQYF
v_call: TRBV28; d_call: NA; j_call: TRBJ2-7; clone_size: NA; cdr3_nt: TGTGCCAGCAGTCCAATTGAGTCCCCCTACGAGCAGTACTTC; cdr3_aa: CASSPIESPYEQYF
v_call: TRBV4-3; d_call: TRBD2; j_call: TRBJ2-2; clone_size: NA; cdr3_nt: TGCGCCAGCAGCCAAGGACTAGCGGGAGGGTGGGGCACCGGGGAGCTGTTTTTT; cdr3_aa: CASSQGLAGGWGTGELFF
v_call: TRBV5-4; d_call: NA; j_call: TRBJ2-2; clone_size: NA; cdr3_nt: TGTGCCAGCAGCCGGGACAAGAACACCGGGGAGCTGTTTTTT; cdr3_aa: CASSRDKNTGELFF
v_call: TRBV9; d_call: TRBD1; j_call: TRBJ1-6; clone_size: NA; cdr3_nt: TGTGCCAGCAGCGTAGACCCCGGGACAGTCAATTCACCCCTCCACTTT; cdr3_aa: CASSVDPGTVNSPLHF
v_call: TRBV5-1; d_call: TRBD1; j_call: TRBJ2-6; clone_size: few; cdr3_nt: TGCGCCAGCAGCCTTCTAGGGACAGGGGGCGCCGGGGCCAACGTCCTGACTTTC; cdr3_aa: CASSLLGTGGAGANVLTF
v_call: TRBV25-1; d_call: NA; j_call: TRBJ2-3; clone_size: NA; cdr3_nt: TGTGCCAATTCATCCCCGGGATTGAGCACAGATACGCAGTATTTT; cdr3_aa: CANSSPGLSTDTQYF
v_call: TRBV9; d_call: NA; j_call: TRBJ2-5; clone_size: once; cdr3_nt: TGTGCCAGCAGCGTCTCCACTGAGCCCCAAGAGACCCAGTACTTC; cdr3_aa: CASSVSTEPQETQYF
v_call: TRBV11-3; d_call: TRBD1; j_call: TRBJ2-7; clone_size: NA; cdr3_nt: TGTGCCAGCAGCGCCCGGGACAGCTCCTACGAGCAGTACTTC; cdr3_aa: CASSARDSSYEQYF